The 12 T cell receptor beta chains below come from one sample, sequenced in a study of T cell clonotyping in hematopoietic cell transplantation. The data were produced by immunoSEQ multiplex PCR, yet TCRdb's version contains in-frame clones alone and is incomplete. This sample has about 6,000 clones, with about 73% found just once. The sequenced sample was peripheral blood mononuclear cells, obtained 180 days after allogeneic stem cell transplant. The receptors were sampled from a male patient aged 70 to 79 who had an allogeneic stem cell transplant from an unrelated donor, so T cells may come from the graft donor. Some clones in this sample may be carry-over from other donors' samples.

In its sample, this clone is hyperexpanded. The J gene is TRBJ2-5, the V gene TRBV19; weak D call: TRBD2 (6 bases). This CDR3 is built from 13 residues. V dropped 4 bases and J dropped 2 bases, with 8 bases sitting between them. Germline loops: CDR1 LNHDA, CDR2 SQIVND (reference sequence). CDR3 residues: CASSRDFQETQYF. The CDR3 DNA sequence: TGTGCCAGTAGTAGGGACTTTCAAGAGACCCAGTACTTC.

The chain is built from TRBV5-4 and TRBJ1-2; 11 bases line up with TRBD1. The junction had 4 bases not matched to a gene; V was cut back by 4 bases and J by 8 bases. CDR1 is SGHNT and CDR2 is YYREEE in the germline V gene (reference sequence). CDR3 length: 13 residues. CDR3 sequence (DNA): TGTGCCAGCAGCGGACAGGGGGCCTACGGCTACACCTTC. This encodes CASSGQGAYGYTF.

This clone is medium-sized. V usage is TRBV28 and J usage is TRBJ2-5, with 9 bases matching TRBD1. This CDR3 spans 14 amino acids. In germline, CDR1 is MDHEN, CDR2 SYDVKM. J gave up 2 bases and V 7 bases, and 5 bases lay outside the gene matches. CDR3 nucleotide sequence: TGTGCCAGCATGGGGGACAGGGAGCAAGAGACCCAGTACTTC. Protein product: CASMGDREQETQYF. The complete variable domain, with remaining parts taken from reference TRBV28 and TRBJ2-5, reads DVKVTQSSRYLVKRTGEKVFLECVQDMDHENMFWYRQDPGLGLRLIYFSYDVKMKEKGDIPEGYSVSREKKERFSLILESASTNQTSMYLCASMGDREQETQYFGPGTRLLVL.

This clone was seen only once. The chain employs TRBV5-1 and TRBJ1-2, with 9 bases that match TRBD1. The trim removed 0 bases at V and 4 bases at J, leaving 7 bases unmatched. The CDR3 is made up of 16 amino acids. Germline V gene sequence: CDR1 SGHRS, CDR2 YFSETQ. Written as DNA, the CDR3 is TGCGCCAGCAGCTTGGCCCCTGGGACAGGGTCCTATGGCTACACCTTC. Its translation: CASSLAPGTGSYGYTF.

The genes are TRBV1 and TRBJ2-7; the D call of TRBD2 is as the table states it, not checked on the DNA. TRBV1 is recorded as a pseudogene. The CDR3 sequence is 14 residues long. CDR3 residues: CTSTLTSGKDEQYF. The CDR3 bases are TGCACCAGCACCTTGACTAGCGGGAAAGACGAGCAGTACTTC.

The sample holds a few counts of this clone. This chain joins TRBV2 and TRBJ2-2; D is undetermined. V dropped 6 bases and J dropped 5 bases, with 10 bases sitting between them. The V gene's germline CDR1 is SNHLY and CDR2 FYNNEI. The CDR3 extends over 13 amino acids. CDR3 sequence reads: CASSYTETGELFF. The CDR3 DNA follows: TGTGCCAGCAGCTATACCGAAACCGGGGAGCTGTTTTTT.

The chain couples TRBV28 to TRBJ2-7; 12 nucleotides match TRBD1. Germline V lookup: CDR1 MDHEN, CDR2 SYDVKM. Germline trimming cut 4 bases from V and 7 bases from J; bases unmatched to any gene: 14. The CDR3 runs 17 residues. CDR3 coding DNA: TGTGCCAGCAGTTCGACAGGACCGGGACAGGGGGCCGGGGAGCAGTACTTC. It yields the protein CASSSTGPGQGAGEQYF.

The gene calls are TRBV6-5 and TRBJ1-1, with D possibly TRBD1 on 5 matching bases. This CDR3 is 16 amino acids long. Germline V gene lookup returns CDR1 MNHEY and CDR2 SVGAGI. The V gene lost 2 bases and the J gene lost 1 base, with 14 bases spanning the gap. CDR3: CASSYGSGGANTEAFF. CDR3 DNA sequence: TGTGCCAGCAGTTACGGGTCGGGGGGAGCGAACACTGAAGCTTTCTTT.

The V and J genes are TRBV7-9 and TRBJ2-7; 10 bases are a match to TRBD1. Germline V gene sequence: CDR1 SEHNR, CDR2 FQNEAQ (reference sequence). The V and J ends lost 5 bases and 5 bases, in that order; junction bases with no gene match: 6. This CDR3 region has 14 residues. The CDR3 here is CASSPDGQGDEQYF. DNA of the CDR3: TGTGCCAGCAGCCCGGATGGACAGGGGGACGAGCAGTACTTC.

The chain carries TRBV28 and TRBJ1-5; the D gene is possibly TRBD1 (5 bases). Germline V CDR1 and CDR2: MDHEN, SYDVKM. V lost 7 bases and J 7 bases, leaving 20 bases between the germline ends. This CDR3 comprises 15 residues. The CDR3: CASTSGGTSMQPQHF. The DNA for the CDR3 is TGTGCCAGCACCTCCGGCGGGACCTCAATGCAGCCCCAGCATTTT.

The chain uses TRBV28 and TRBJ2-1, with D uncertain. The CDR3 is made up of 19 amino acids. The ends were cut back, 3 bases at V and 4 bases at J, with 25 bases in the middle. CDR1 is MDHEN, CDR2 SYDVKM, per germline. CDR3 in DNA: TGTGCCAGCAGTTTCCGACCCACGACACTCACGGAATATTACAATGAGCAGTTCTTC. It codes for CASSFRPTTLTEYYNEQFF. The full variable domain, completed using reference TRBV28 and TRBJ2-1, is DVKVTQSSRYLVKRTGEKVFLECVQDMDHENMFWYRQDPGLGLRLIYFSYDVKMKEKGDIPEGYSVSREKKERFSLILESASTNQTSMYLCASSFRPTTLTEYYNEQFFGPGTRLTVL.

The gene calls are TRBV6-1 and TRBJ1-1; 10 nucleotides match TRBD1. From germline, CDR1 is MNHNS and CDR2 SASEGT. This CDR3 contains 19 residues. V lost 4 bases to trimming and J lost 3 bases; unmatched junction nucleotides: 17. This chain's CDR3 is CASSVYLGTGASMDTEAFF. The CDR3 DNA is TGTGCCAGCAGTGTTTATCTGGGGACAGGGGCCTCGATGGACACTGAAGCTTTCTTT.